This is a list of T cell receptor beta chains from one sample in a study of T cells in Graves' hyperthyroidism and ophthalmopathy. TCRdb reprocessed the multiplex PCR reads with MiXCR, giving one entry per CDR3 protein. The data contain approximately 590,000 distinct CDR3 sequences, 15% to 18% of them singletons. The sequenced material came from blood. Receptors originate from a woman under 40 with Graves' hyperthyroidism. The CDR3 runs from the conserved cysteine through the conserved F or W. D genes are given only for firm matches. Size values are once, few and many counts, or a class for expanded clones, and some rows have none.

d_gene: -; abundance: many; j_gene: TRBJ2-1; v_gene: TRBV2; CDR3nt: TGTGCCAGCAGTAGACAGGACTGGGAGCAGTTCTTC; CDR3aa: CASSRQDWEQFF
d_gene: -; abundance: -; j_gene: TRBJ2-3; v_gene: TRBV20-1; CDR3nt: TGCAGTGCTAGCCTACCCGCAGATACGCAGTATTTT; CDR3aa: CSASLPADTQYF
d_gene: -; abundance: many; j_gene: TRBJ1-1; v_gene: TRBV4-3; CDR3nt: TGCGCCAGCAGCCAAGCCACATTGGACACTGAAGCTTTCTTT; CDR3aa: CASSQATLDTEAFF
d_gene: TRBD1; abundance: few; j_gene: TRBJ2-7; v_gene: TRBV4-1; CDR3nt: TGCGCCAGCAGCCAAGTCGGGACAGGGGGCCGTTTCGAGCAGTACTTC; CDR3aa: CASSQVGTGGRFEQYF
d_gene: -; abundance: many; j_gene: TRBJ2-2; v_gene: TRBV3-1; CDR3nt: TGTGCCAGCAGCCAAGCCCTCTCCGGCGGGGAGCTGTTTTTT; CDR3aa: CASSQALSGGELFF
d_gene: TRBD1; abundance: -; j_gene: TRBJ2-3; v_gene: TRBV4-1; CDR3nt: TGCGCCAGCAGCCGACGAGGACAGGGGAGGGATACGCAGTATTTT; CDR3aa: CASSRRGQGRDTQYF
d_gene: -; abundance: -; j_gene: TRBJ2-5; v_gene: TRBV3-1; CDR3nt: TGTGCCAGCAGCCAAAACGAGGAGACCCAGTACTTC; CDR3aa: CASSQNEETQYF
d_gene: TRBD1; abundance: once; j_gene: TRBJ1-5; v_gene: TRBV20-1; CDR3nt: TGCAGTGCTAGAGGTCCAGGGGGCGGGCAGCCCCAGCATTTT; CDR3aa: CSARGPGGGQPQHF
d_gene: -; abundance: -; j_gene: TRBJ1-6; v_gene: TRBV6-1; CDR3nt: TGTGCCAGCAGGATGACAGGTGCTAGGGGATCCCTCCACTTT; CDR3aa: CASRMTGARGSLHF
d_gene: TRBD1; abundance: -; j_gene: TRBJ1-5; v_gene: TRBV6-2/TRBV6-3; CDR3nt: TGTGCCAGCAGTGACAGGGGCCCCTATAGCAATCAGCCCCAGCATTTT; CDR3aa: CASSDRGPYSNQPQHF
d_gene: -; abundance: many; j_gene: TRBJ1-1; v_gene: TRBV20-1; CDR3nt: TGCAGTGCTAGTTTGTCGGGGGGAGGAACTGAAGCTTTCTTT; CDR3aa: CSASLSGGGTEAFF
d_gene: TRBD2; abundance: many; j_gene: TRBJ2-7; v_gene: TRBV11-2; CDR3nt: TGTGCCAGCAGCTCTGGGACTAGCGGGAGTCAACCCTACGAGCAGTACTTC; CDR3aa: CASSSGTSGSQPYEQYF
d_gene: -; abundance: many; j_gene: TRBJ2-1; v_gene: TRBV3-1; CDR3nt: TGTGCCAGCAGCCCACCAGACAGATACAATGAGCAGTTCTTC; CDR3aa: CASSPPDRYNEQFF
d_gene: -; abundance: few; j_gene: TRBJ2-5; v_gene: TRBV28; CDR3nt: TGTGCCAGCAGTCCCTACTCGACCGGGACAAGTCAAGAGACCCAGTACTTC; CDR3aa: CASSPYSTGTSQETQYF
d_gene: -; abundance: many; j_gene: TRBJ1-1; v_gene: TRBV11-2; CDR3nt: TGTGCCAGCAACCCGGTACGGGTGGCGAACACTGAAGCTTTCTTT; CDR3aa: CASNPVRVANTEAFF
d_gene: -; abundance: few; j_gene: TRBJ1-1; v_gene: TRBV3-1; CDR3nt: TGTGCCAGCAAACTCTCGAACACTGAAGCTTTCTTT; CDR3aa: CASKLSNTEAFF
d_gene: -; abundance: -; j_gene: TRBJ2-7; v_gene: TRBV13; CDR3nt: TGTGCCAGCAGCTCCTTGGACGGTGACTACGAGCAGTACTTC; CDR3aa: CASSSLDGDYEQYF
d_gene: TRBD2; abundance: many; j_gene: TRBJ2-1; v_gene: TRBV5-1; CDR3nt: TGCGCCAGCAGTATTCTAGCGGGAGTGGCCAATGAGCAGTTCTTC; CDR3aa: CASSILAGVANEQFF
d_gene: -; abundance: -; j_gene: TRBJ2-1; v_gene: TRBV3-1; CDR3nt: TGTGCCAGCAGCCAGGGGGGTGCGTGCAATGAGCAGTTCTTC; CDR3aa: CASSQGGACNEQFF
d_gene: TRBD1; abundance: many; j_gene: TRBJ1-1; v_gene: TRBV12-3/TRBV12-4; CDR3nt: TGTGCCAGCAGTTTATGGGACAGCACTGAAGCTTTCTTT; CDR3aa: CASSLWDSTEAFF
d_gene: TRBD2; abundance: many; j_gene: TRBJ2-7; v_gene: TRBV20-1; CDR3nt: TGCAGTGCTAGAGTGAGGAACCTAGCGGGAGGGGGGCCCTACGAGCAGTACTTC; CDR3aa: CSARVRNLAGGGPYEQYF
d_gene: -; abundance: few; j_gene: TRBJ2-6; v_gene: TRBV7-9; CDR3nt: TGTGCCAGCAGCGTGCAGGGGACCGGGGCCAACGTCCTGACTTTC; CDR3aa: CASSVQGTGANVLTF
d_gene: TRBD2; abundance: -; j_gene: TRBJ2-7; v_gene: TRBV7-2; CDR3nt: TGTGCCAGCAGCTTAGCCTCAGGACTAGCTTACGAGCAGTACTTC; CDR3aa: CASSLASGLAYEQYF
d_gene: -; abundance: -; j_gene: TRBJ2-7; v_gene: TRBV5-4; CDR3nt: TGTGCCAGCAGCGCGGGACTCCTGAACGAGCAGTACTTC; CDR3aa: CASSAGLLNEQYF
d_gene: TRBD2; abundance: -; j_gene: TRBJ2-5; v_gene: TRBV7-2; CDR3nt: TGTGCCAGCAGCCCCCTAGCGGGTGCCCAAGAGACCCAGTACTTC; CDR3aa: CASSPLAGAQETQYF
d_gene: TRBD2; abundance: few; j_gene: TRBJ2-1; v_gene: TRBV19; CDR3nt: TGTGCCAGTAGTATGGTTGCGGGAGTGTACAATGAGCAGTTCTTC; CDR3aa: CASSMVAGVYNEQFF
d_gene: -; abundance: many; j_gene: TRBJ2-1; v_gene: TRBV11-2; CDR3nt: TGTGCCAGCAGCTTAGGAGCATATGAGCAGTTCTTC; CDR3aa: CASSLGAYEQFF
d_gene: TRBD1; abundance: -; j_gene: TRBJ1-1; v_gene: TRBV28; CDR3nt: TGTGCCAGCAGTTTAATGGGACAGGGGCAAAGGAACACTGAAGCTTTCTTT; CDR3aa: CASSLMGQGQRNTEAFF
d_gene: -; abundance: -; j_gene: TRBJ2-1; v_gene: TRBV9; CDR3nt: TGTGCCAGCAGCCCAAATCTCAAGGGTTACAATGAGCAGTTCTTC; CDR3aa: CASSPNLKGYNEQFF
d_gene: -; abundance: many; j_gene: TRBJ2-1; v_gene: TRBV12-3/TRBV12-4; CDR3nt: TGTGCCAGCAGTTTCGTAGGTGAGCAGTTCTTC; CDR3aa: CASSFVGEQFF
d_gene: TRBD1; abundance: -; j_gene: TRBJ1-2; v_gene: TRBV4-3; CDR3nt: TGCGCCAGCAGCCAAACTATCGGACAGGGGGCGGACTATGGCTACACCTTC; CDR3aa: CASSQTIGQGADYGYTF
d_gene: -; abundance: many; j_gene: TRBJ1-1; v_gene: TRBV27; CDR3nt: TGTGCCAGCAGTTTATTTGCGACAGCCCTTCAAATAACTGAAGCTTTCTTT; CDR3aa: CASSLFATALQITEAFF
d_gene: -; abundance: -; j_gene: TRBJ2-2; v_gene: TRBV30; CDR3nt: TGTGCCTGGAGTGTCGGGGTCGGAAACACCGGGGAGCTGTTTTTT; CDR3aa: CAWSVGVGNTGELFF
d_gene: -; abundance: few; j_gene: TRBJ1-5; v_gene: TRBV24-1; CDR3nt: TGTGCCACCAGTGATCCCGGACTGGGGAGCAATCAGCCCCAGCATTTT; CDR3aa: CATSDPGLGSNQPQHF
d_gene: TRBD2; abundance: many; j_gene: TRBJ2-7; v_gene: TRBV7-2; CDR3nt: TGTGCCAGCAGCTTGCGAGGGGCTAAAGGACTAGCGGCGCCCTACGAGCAGTACTTC; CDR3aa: CASSLRGAKGLAAPYEQYF
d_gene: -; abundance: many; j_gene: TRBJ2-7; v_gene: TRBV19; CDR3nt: TGTGCCAGTAGTATAGATTCCAGCCTACTAGGCTACGAGCAGTACTTC; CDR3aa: CASSIDSSLLGYEQYF
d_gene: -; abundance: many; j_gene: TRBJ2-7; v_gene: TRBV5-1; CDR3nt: TGCGCCAGCAGCTTGGGGACAGAGACCTACGAGCAGTACTTC; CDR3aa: CASSLGTETYEQYF
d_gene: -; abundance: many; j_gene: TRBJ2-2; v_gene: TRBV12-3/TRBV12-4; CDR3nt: TGTGCCAGCAGTCCCACCGGAGGGGAGCTGTTTTTT; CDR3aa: CASSPTGGELFF
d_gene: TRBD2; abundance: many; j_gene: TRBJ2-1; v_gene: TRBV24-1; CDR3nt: TGTGCCACCAGTGATTCGGGACTAGCTCCTTACAATGAGCAGTTCTTC; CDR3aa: CATSDSGLAPYNEQFF
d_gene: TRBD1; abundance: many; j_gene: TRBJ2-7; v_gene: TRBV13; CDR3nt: TGTGCCAGCAGCTTAGGACAGGGGGAGTACGAGCAGTACTTC; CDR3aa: CASSLGQGEYEQYF
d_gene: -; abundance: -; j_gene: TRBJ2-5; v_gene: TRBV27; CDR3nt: TGTGCCAGCAGTTTAGTACCCCTGGGCGGGCCCCGGGAGACCCAGTACTTC; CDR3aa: CASSLVPLGGPRETQYF
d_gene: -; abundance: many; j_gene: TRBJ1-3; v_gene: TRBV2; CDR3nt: TGTGCCAGCAGTGAGTGGGTACCCGGTTTCGGCACCATATATTTT; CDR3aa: CASSEWVPGFGTIYF
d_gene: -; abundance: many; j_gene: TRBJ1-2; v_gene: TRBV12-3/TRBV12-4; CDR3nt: TGTGCCAGCAGTCTAGGGGGTGGGGCAGGTAACTATGGCTACACCTTC; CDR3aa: CASSLGGGAGNYGYTF
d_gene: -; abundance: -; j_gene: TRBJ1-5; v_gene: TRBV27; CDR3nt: TGTGCCAGCAGTTTTGAGGGCCAGGGGCAGCCCCAGCATTTT; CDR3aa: CASSFEGQGQPQHF
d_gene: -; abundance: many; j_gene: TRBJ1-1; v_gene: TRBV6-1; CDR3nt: TGTGCCAGCAGCCGCATCGGCGACGACACTGAAGCTTTCTTT; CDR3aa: CASSRIGDDTEAFF
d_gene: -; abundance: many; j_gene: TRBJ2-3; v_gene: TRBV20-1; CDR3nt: TGCAGTGCTAGCGGAGCGACCACAGATACGCAGTATTTT; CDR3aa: CSASGATTDTQYF
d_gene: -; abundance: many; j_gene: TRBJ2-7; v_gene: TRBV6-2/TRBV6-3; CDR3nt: TGTGCCAGCATCCCCCGGGGGAAAATCTACGAGCAGTACTTC; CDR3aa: CASIPRGKIYEQYF
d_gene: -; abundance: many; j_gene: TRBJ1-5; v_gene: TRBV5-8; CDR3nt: TGTGCCAGCAGCCCCACCCCGGCCGGGGGGCAGCCCCAGCATTTT; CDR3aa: CASSPTPAGGQPQHF
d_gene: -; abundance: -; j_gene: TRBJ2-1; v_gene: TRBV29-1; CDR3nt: TGCAGCGTCAGGACTACCAACTACAATGAGCAGTTCTTC; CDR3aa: CSVRTTNYNEQFF
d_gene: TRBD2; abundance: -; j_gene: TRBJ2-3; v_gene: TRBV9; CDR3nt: TGTGCCAGCAGCGTAGGCACTAGCGGAGGGAGCACAGATACGCAGTATTTT; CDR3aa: CASSVGTSGGSTDTQYF
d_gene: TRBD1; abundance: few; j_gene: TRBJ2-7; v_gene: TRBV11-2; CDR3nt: TGTGCCAGCAGCAGTGGGACAGACCTTCCCTACGAGCAGTACTTC; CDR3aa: CASSSGTDLPYEQYF
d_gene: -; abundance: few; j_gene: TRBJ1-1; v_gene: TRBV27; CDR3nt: TGTGCCAGCAGTCCAGGAATTTCCCCAAACACTGAAGCTTTCTTT; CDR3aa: CASSPGISPNTEAFF
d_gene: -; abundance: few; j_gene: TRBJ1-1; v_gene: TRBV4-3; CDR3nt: TGCGCCAGCAGCCCCCAGGCGGGGAGGGAAGCTTTCTTT; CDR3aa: CASSPQAGREAFF
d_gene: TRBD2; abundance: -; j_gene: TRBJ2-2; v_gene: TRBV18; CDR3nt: TGTGCCAGCTCACCACGGCTAGCGGGAGCGTCTGGCACCGGGGAGCTGTTTTTT; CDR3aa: CASSPRLAGASGTGELFF
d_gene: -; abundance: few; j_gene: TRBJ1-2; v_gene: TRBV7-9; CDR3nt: TGTGCCAGCAGCTTAGGACAGGAACTCTATGGCTACACCTTC; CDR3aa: CASSLGQELYGYTF
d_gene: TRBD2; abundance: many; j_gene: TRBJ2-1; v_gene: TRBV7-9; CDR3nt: TGTGCCAGCAGCTTAGCGGGACTAGCGGGGAACAATGAGCAGTTCTTC; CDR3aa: CASSLAGLAGNNEQFF
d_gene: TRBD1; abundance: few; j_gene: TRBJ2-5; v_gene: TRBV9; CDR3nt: TGTGCCAGCAGCAAGCCGGGACAGGGGCCCTTGGAGACCCAGTACTTC; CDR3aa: CASSKPGQGPLETQYF
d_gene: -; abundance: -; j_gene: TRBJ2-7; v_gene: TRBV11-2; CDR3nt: TGTGCCAGCAGCATTCCGGTCCCCTACAGGGACCACGAGCAGTACTTC; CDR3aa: CASSIPVPYRDHEQYF